This T cell receptor (beta chain) was sequenced in a study of beta chain features in type 1 diabetes. Of the isolated RNA, all was reverse transcribed, and so the sequenced material was expressed TCRB transcripts. Profiled with immunoSEQ multiplex PCR; TCRdb holds only in-frame clones, not every one. Altogether under 900,000 clones are present, roughly a sixth being singletons, with the ten largest covering 0.02% to 0.025%. The sample holds a few counts of this clone. The sample has other DNA sequences that encode this CDR3 too. The TCR originated in a woman aged 18-30 years in good health. Specimen: naive CD4+ T cells from blood.

The CDR3 DNA sequence: TGCGCCAGCAGCTTACAAGCTAACACCGGGGAGCTGTTTTTT. This encodes CASSLQANTGELFF. The chain is built from TRBV5-1 and TRBJ2-2; D is unclear. There are 14 residues in the CDR3. Germline lookup yields CDR1 SGHRS and CDR2 YFSETQ. The germline V and J ends were trimmed by 2 bases and 2 bases, with 7 bases remaining between them. Variable domain in full (rest from reference TRBV5-1 and TRBJ2-2): KAGVTQTPRYLIKTRGQQVTLSCSPISGHRSVSWYQQTPGQGLQFLFEYFSETQRNKGNFPGRFSGRQFSNSRSEMNVSTLELGDSALYLCASSLQANTGELFFGEGSRLTVL.